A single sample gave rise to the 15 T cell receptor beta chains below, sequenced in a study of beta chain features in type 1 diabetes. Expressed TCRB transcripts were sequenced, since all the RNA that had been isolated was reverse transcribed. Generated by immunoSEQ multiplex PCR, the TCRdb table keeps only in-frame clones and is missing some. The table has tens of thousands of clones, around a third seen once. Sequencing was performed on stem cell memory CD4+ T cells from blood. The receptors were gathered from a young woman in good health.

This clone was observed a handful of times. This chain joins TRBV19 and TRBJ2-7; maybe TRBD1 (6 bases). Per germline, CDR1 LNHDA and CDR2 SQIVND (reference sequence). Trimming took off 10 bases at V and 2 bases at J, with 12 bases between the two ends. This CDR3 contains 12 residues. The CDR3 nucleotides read TGTGCCACCTCGGACAGAGCCTACGAGCAGTACTTC. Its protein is CATSDRAYEQYF.

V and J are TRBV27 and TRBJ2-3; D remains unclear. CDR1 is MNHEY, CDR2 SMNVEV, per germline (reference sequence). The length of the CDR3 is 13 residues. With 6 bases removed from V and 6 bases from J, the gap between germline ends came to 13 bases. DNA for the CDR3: TGTGCCAGCAGGCCACAGCTCGGCGATACGCAGTATTTT. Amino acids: CASRPQLGDTQYF.

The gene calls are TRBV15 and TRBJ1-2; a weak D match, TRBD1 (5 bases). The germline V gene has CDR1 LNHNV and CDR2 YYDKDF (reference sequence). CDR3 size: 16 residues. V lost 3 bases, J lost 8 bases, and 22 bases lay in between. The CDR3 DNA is TGTGCCACCAGCAGCGCCATCGACAGATCTTTCGGAGGCTACACCTTC. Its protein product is CATSSAIDRSFGGYTF. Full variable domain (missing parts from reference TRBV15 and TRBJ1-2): DAMVIQNPRYQVTQFGKPVTLSCSQTLNHNVMYWYQQKSSQAPKLLFHYYDKDFNNEADTPDNFQSRRPNTSFCFLDIRSPGLGDTAMYLCATSSAIDRSFGGYTFGSGTRLTVV.

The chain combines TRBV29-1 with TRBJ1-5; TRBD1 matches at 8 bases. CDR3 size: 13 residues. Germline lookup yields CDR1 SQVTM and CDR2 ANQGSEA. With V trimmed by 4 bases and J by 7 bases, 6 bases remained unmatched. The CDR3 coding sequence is TGCAGCGTTGCCGGACAGGGAGGACAGCCCCAGCATTTT. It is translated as CSVAGQGGQPQHF.

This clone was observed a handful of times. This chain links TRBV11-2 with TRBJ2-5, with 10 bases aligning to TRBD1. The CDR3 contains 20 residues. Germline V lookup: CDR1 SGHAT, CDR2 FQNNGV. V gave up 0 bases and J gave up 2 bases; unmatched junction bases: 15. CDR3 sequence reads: CASSLDLGQGPFYRQETQYF. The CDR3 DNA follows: TGTGCCAGCAGCTTAGACCTGGGACAGGGGCCCTTCTACCGACAAGAGACCCAGTACTTC.

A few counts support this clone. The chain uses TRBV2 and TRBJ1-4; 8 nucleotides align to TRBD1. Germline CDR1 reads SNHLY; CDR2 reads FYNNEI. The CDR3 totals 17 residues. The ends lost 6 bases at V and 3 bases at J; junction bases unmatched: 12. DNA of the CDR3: TGTGCCAGCAGCACTCAGGGGGCGATAACAGCTAATGAAAAACTGTTTTTT. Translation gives CASSTQGAITANEKLFF.

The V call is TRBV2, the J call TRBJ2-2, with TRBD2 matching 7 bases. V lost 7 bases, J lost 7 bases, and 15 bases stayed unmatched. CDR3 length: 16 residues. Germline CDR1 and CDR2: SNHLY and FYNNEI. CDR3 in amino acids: CASKRGREGGVGELFF. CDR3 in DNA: TGTGCCAGCAAACGGGGCAGGGAGGGAGGTGTCGGGGAGCTGTTTTTT.

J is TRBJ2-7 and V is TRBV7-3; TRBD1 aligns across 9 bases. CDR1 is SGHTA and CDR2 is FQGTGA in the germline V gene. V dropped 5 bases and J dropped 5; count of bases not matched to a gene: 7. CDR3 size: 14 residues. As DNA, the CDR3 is TGTGCCAGCAGCGTCACGGGACAGGGCGACGAGCAGTACTTC. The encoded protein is CASSVTGQGDEQYF.

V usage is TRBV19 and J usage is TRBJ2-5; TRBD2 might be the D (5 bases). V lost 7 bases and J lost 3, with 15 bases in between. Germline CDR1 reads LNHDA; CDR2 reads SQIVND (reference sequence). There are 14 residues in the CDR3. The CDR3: CASTDGVHEETQYF. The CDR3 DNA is TGTGCCAGTACCGACGGGGTCCATGAAGAGACCCAGTACTTC. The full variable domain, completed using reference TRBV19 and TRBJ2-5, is DGGITQSPKYLFRKEGQNVTLSCEQNLNHDAMYWYRQDPGQGLRLIYYSQIVNDFQKGDIAEGYSVSREKKESFPLTVTSAQKNPTAFYLCASTDGVHEETQYFGPGTRLLVL.

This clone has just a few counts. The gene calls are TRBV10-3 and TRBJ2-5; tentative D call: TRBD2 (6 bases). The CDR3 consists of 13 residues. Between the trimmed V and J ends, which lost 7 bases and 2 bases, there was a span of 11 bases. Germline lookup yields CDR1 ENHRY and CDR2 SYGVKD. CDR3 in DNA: TGTGCCATCAAACCAGCGGGTCAAGAGACCCAGTACTTC. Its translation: CAIKPAGQETQYF.

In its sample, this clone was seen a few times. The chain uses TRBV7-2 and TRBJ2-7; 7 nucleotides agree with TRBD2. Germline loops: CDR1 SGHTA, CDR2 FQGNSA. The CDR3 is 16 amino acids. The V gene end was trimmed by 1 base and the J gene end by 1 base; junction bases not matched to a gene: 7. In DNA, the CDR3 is TGTGCCAGCAGCTTAGATCCCGGGAGGCCTTCCTACGAGCAGTACTTC. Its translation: CASSLDPGRPSYEQYF.

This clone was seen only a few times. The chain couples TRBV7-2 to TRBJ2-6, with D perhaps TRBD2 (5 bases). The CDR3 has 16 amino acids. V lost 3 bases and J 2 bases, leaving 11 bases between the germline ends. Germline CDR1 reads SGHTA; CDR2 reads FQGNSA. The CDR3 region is CASSLWAGTGANVLTF. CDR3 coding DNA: TGTGCCAGCAGCTTGTGGGCCGGGACTGGGGCCAACGTCCTGACTTTC. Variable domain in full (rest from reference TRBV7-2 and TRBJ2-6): GAGVSQSPSNKVTEKGKDVELRCDPISGHTALYWYRQSLGQGLEFLIYFQGNSAPDKSGLPSDRFSAERTGGSVSTLTIQRTQQEDSAVYLCASSLWAGTGANVLTFGAGSRLTVL.

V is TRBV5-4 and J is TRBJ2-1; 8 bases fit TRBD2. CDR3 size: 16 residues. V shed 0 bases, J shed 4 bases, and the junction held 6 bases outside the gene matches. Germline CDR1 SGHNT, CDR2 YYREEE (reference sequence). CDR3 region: CASSLASGGAYNEQFF. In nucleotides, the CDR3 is TGTGCCAGCAGCTTGGCCTCCGGGGGGGCTTACAATGAGCAGTTCTTC.

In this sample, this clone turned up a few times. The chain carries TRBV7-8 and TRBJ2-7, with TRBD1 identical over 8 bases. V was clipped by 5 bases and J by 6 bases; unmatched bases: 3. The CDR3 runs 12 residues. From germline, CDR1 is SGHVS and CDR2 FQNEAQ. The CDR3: CASSRTGGEQYF. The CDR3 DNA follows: TGTGCCAGCAGCAGAACAGGGGGCGAGCAGTACTTC.

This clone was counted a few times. The CDR3 nucleotides read TGTGCCAGCTCACCACCGCGCGGGGGCACAGATACGCAGTATTTT. It translates to CASSPPRGGTDTQYF. The V and J genes are TRBV18 and TRBJ2-3, with a weak D call TRBD2 (6 bases). Germline loops: CDR1 KGHSH, CDR2 LQKENI. There are 15 residues in the CDR3. V lost 0 bases, J lost 1 base, and 8 bases lay in between.